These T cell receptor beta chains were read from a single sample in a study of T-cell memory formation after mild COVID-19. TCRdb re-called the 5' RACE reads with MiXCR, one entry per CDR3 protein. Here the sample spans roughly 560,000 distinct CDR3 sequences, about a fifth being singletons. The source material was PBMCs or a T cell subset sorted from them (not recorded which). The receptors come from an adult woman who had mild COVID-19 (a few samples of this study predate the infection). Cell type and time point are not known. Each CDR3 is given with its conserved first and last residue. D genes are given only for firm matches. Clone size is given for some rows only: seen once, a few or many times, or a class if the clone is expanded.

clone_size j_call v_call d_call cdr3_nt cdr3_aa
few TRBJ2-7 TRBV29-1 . TGCAGCGTGCACGATGACGAGCAGTACTTC CSVHDDEQYF
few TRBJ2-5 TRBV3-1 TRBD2 TGTGCCAGCAGGTCGGGACTAGCCCAAGAGACCCAGTACTTC CASRSGLAQETQYF
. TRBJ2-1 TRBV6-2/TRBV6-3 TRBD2 TGTGCCAGCAGTTACCTCTGGGCTAGCGGGGATGAGCAGTTCTTC CASSYLWASGDEQFF
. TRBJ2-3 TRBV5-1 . TGCGCCAGCAGCTTGGCCCAGGAAACAGATACGCAGTATTTT CASSLAQETDTQYF
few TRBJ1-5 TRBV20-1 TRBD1 TGCAGTGCTAGGGGACAGGGGCAGGCCTTGAATCAGCCCCAGCATTTT CSARGQGQALNQPQHF
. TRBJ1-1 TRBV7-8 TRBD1 TGTGCCAGCAGCCCGGGGGACAGTTACATGAACACTGAAGCTTTCTTT CASSPGDSYMNTEAFF
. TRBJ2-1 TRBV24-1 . TGTGCCACCGTTGGCAAAAGGAATGAGCAGTTCTTC CATVGKRNEQFF
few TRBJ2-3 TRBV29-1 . TGCAGCGTTGAGCCGTCCCGGGACATTAGGGGAGATACGCAGTATTTT CSVEPSRDIRGDTQYF
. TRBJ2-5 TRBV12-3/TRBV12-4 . TGTGCCAGCAGTTTATCCAGGGTTAGAGTATGGGAGACCCAGTACTTC CASSLSRVRVWETQYF
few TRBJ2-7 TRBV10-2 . TGCGCCAGCAAAGGAGGGGGCTGGTACGAGCAGTACTTC CASKGGGWYEQYF
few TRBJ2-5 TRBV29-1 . TGCAGCGTTCGGTCCCAGGGGGAGACCCAGTACTTC CSVRSQGETQYF